The present TCR beta chain was sequenced within a study of T cell responses to AZD1222 COVID-19 vaccine. Study findings and constraints: CD4 TCRs associated with vaccination spanned spike, dominating at 160-218 and 743-854. Samples come after the peak T cell response, not at day 14.

The CDR3 consists of 15 residues. In germline, CDR1 is ENHRY, CDR2 SYGVKD. V was cut by 0 bases and J by 5 bases, with 13 bases left in between. In its sample, this clone was seen once. Its antigen is unknown. The assay was immunoSEQ multiplex PCR, and TCRdb's table has in-frame clones only and misses some. The profile shows roughly 99,000 clones, roughly 92% of them singletons. V gene TRBV10-3 combines with J gene TRBJ2-5; no clear D gene. Here the sequenced sample was peripheral blood, taken 28 days after the second AZD1222 dose. The receptor's source is an adult who received the AZD1222 COVID-19 vaccine. CDR3 DNA sequence: TGTGCCATCAGTGAGTCTGGGCCATTGGGGGAGACCCAGTACTTC. Protein sequence: CAISESGPLGETQYF.